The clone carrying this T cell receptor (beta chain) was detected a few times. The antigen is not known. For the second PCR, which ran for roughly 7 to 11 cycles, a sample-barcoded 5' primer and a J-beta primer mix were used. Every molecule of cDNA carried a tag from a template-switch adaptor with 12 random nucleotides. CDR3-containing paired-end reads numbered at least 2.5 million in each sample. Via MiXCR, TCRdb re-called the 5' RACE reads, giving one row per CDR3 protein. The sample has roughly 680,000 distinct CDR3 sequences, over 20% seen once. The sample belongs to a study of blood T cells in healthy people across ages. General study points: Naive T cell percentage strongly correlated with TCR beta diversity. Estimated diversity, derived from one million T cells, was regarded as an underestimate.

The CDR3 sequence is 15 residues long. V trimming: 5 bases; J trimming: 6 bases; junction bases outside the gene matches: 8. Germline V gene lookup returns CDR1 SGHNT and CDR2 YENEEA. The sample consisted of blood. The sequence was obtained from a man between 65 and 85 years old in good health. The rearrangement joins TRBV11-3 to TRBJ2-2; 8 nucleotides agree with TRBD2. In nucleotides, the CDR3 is TGTGCCAGCAGCCCCGGGGGGGGAGATGCCGGGGAGCTGTTTTTT. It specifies CASSPGGGDAGELFF.